This T cell receptor (beta chain) originates from a study of vaccination and CD4 T cells after COVID-19. Study-wide background: Ranging from 14 to 241, the interval between dose two and post-vaccine sampling had a median of 72 days.

Concerning this clonotype: As yet, its antigen is unknown.

The Oncomine TCR Beta short-read assay was what sequenced the DNA obtained from cultured CD4+ T cells. Via MiXCR, TCRdb re-called the PCR reads, giving one row per CDR3 protein. The profile shows 12,000 to 15,000 distinct CDR3 sequences, under 30% of them singletons. Germline CDR1 reads DFQATT; CDR2 reads SNEGSKA (reference sequence). This CDR3 is 14 amino acids long. V was cut by 5 bases and J by 9 bases, with 23 bases left in between. Overall study results and limits: Only after vaccination were a median approximately 86% of convalescents' reactive clones seen.

Stated treatment: approximately nine-day PBMC culture with coronavirus spike peptide pools or control peptides (ViraFEST assay). Expanded clonotypes were found by TCR sequencing after peptide-pool stimulation (ViraFEST). The source is a human donor with COVID-19. Sequences were obtained from cultured CD4+ T cells from blood. This chain uses TRBV20-1 with TRBJ2-7; perhaps TRBD2 as D (5 bases). CDR3 loop: CSAPDGGRVNGQYF. The CDR3 region has the DNA TGCAGTGCTCCGGACGGAGGCCGGGTGAATGGGCAGTACTTC.